The T cell receptor (beta chain) under discussion was sequenced for a study of OX40 agonist ivuxolimab in advanced cancers. General study findings and limits: Circulating CD4+ and CD8+ T cells showed clonal expansion by week 6 at 0.1 to 3.0 mg/kg.

Regarding this clone: Antigen: not known.

This CDR3 has 14 residues. CDR1 and CDR2 (germline): SGHTA, FQGTGA. Trimming took off 5 bases at V and 7 bases at J, with 15 bases between the two ends. Sequencing used immunoSEQ multiplex PCR; TCRdb keeps in-frame clones, though not all of them. The sample holds 65,000 to 95,000 clones, around 90% seen once. The V call is TRBV7-3, the J call TRBJ1-5; D is possibly TRBD1 (6 bases). The clonotype comes from an adult with an advanced solid tumor such as melanoma, head and neck, liver or kidney cancer. The input for sequencing was CD4+ or CD8+ T cells sorted from blood, taken in a trial of the OX40 agonist ivuxolimab. CDR3 sequence (DNA): TGTGCCAGCAGCCCCGCGGGGGCGAGGCAGCCCCAGCATTTT. It specifies CASSPAGARQPQHF.